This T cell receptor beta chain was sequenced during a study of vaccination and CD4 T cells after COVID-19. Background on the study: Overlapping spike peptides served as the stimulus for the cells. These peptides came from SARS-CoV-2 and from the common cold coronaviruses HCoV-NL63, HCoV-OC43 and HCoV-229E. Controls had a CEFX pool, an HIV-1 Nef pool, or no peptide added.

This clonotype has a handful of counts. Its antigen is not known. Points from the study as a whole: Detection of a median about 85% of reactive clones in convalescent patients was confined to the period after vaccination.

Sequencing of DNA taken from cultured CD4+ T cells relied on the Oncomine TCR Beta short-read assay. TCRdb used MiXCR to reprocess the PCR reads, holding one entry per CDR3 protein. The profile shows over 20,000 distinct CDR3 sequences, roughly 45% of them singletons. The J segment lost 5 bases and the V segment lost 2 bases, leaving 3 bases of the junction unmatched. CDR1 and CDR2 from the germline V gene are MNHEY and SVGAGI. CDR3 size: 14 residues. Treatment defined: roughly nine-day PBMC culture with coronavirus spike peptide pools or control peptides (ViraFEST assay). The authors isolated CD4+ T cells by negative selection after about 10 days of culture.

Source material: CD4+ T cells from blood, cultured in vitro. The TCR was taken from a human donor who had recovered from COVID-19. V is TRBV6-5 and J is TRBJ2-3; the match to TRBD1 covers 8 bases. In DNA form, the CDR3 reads TGTGCCAGCAGTTACGGGACAGGAGGAGATACGCAGTATTTT. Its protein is CASSYGTGGDTQYF.